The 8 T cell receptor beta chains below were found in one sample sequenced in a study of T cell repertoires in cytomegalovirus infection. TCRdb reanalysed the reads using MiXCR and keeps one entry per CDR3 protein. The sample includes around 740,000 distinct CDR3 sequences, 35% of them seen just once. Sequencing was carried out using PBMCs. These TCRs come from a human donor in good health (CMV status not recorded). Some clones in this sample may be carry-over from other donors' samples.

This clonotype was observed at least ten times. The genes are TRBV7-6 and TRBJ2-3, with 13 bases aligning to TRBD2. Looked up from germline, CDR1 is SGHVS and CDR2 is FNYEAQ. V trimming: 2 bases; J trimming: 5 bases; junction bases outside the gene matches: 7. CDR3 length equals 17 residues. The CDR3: CASSLRTSGGPIDTQYF. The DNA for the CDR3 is TGTGCCAGCAGCTTAAGGACTAGCGGGGGACCCATAGATACGCAGTATTTT.

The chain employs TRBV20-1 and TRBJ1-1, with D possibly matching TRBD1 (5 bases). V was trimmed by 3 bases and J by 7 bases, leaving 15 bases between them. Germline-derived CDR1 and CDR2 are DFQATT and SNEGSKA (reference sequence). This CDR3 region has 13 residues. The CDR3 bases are TGCAGTGCTAGTGACAGCCTCCGGGGTGAAGCTTTCTTT. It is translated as CSASDSLRGEAFF.

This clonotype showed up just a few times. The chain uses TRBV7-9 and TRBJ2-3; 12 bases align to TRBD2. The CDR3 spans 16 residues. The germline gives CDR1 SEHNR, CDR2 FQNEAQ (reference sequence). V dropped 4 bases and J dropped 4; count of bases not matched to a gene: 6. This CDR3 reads CASSSRLAGDPDTQYF. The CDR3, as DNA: TGTGCCAGCAGCTCAAGACTAGCGGGAGACCCAGATACGCAGTATTTT.

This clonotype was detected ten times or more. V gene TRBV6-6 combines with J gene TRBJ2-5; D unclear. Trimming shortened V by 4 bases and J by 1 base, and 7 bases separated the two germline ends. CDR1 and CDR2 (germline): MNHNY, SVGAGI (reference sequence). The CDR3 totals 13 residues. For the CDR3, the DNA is TGTGCCAGCAGTTGGCAGATCCAAGAGACCCAGTACTTC. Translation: CASSWQIQETQYF.

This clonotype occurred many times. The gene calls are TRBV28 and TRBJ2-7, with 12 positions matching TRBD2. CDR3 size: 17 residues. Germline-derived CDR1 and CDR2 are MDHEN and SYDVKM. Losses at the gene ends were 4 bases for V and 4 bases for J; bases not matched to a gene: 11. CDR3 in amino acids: CASSSRLAGAVLYEQYF. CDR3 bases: TGTGCCAGCAGTTCCAGACTAGCGGGAGCGGTTTTGTACGAGCAGTACTTC.

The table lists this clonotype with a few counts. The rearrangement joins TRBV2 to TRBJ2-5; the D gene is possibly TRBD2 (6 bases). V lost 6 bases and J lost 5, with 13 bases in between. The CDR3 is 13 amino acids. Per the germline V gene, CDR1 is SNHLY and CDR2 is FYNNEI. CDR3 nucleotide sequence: TGTGCCAGCAGCCGGGGGTTAGATGAGACCCAGTACTTC. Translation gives CASSRGLDETQYF.

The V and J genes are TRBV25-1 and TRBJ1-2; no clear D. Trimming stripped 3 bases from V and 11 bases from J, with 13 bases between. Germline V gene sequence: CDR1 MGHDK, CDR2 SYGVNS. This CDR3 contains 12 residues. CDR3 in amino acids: CASSEGSWAYTF. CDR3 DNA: TGTGCCAGCAGTGAGGGGAGTTGGGCTTACACCTTC.

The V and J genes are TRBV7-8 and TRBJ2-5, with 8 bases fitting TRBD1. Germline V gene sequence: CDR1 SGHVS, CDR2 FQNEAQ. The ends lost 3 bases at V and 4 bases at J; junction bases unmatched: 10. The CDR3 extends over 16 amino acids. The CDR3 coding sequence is TGTGCCAGCAGCTTCGCGCGACAGGGGTTCGGAGAGACCCAGTACTTC. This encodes CASSFARQGFGETQYF.